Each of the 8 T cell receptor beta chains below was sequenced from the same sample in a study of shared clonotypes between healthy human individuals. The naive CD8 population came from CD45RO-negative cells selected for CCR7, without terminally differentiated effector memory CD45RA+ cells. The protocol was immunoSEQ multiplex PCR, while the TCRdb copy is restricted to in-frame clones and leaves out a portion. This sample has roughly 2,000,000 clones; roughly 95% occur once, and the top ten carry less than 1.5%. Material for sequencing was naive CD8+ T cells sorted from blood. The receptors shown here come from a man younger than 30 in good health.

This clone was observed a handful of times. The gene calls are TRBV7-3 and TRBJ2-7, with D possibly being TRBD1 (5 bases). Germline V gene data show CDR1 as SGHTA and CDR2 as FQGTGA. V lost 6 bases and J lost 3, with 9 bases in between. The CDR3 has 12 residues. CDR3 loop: CASSRQYYEQYF. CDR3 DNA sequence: TGTGCCAGCAGTCGACAGTACTACGAGCAGTACTTC.

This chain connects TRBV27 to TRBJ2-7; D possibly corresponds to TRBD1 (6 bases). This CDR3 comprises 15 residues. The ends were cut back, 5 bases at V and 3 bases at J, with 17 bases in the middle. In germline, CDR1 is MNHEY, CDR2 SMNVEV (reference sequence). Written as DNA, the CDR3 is TGTGCCAGCAGTACTTTCCAGGGGACCTACTACGAGCAGTACTTC. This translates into CASSTFQGTYYEQYF.

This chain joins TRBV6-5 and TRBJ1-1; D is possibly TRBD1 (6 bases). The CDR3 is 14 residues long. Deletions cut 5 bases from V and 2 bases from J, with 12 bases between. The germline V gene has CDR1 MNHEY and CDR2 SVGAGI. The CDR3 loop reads CASSRLGGNTEAFF. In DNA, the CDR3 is TGTGCCAGCAGTCGCTTAGGGGGTAACACTGAAGCTTTCTTT.

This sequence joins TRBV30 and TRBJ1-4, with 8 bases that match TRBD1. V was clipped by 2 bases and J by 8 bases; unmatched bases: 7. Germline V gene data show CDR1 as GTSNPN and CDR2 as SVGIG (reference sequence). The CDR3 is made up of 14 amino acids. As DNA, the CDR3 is TGTGCCTGGAGTTCAGGACAGGGTAGAGAAAAACTGTTTTTT. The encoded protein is CAWSSGQGREKLFF.

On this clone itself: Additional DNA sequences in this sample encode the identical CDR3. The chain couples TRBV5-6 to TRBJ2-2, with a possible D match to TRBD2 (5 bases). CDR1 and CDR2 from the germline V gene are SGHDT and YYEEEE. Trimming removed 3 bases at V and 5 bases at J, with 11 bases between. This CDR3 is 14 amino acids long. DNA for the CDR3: TGTGCCAGCAGCTCCCTTGGAGGAACCGGGGAGCTGTTTTTT. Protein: CASSSLGGTGELFF. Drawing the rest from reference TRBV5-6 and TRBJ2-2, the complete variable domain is DAGVTQSPTHLIKTRGQQVTLRCSPKSGHDTVSWYQQALGQGPQFIFQYYEEEERQRGNFPDRFSGHQFPNYSSELNVNALLLGDSALYLCASSSLGGTGELFFGEGSRLTVL.

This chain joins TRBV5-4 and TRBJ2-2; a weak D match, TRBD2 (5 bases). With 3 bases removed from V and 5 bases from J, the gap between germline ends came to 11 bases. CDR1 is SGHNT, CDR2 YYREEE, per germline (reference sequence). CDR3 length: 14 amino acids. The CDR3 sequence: CASSSERVTGELFF. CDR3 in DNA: TGTGCCAGCAGCTCGGAGAGGGTTACCGGGGAGCTGTTTTTT.

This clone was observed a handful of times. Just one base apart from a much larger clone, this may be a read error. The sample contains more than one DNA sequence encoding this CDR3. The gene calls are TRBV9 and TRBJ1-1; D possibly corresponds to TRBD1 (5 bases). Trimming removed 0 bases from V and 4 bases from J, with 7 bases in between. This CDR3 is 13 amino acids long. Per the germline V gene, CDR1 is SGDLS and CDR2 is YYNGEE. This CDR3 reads CASSVDGGTEAFF. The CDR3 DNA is TGTGCCAGCAGCGTAGATGGGGGCACTGAAGCTTTCTTT.

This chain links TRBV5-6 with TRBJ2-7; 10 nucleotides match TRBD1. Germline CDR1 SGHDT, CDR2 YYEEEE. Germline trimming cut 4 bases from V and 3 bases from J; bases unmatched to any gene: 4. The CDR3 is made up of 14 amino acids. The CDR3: CASSHRDRGYEQYF. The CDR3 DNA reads TGTGCCAGCAGCCACCGGGACAGGGGCTACGAGCAGTACTTC.